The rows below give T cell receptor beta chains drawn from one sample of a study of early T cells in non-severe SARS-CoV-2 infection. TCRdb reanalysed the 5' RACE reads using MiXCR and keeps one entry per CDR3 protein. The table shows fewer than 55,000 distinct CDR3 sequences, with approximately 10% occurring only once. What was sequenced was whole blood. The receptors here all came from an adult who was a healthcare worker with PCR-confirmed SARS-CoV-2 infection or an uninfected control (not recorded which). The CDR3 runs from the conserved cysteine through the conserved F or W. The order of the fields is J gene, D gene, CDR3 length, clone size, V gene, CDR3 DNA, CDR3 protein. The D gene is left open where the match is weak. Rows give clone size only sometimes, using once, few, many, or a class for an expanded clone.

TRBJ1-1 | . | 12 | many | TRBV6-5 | TGTGCCAGCAGTTCCCGGACAGCTGAAGCTTTCTTT | CASSSRTAEAFF
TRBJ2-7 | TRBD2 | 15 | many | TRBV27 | TGTGCCAGCAGTTTATCACCACTAGCGGCATACGAGCAGTACTTC | CASSLSPLAAYEQYF
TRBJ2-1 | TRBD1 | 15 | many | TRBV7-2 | TGTGCCAGCAATTTCAGACAGGGGCTTGAGGGTGAGCAGTTCTTC | CASNFRQGLEGEQFF
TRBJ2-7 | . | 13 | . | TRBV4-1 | TGCGCCAGCAGCCGAGAAAGATCCTACGAGCAGTACTTC | CASSRERSYEQYF
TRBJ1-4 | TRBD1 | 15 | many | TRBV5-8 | TGTGCCAGCAGCTTGGGTGGGACAGGGGATGAAAAACTGTTTTTT | CASSLGGTGDEKLFF
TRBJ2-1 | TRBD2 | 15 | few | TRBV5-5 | TGTGCCAGCCTAACCGGGACTAGCGGGAGCTATGAGCAGTTCTTC | CASLTGTSGSYEQFF
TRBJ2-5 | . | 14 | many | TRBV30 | TGTGCCTGGAGTGTACCAGGGCGGATAGAGACCCAGTACTTC | CAWSVPGRIETQYF
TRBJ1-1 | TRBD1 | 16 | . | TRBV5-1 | TGCGCCAGCAGCTTGGACCTGGGACAGGGAGGCACTGAAGCTTTCTTT | CASSLDLGQGGTEAFF
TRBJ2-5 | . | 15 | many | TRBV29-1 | TGCAGCGTGGGTCTAGCGCTAACTCCCGCGGGGACCCAGTACTTC | CSVGLALTPAGTQYF
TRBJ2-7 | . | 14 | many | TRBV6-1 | TGTGCCAGCAGGAACAGGTTACCACCCTACGAGCAGTACTTC | CASRNRLPPYEQYF
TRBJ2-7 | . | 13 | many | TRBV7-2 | TGTGCCAGCAGGCCGACAGGTTCCTACGAGCAGTACTTC | CASRPTGSYEQYF
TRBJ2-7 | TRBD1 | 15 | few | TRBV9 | TGTGCCAGCAGCGACGGCACAGGGGCGACCTACGAGCAGTACTTC | CASSDGTGATYEQYF
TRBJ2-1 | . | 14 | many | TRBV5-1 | TGCGCCAGCAGCTCTCACATAGGTAACGGTGAGCAGTTCTTC | CASSSHIGNGEQFF
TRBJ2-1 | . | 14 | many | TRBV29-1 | TGCAGCGCTGGGGTAGGGGCTAGTAACAATGAGCAGTTCTTC | CSAGVGASNNEQFF
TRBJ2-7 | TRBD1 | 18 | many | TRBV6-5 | TGTGCCAGCAGTCGAGATTCCAGGGGGCGCAGCTCAACCTACGAGCAGTACTTC | CASSRDSRGRSSTYEQYF
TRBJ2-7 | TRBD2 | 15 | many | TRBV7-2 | TGTGCCAGCAGCTCGGGACTAGCGTACACCTACGAGCAGTACTTC | CASSSGLAYTYEQYF
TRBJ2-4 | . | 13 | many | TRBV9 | TGTGCCAGCAGCGTAGGTGGCCTCAACATTCAGTACTTC | CASSVGGLNIQYF
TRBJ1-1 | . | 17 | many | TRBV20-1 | TGCAGTGCTAGAGGAGGGGCGGGGTCCCTTATGAACACTGAAGCTTTCTTT | CSARGGAGSLMNTEAFF
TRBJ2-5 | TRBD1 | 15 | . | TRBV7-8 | TGTGCCAGCAGCCCAGGGACAGGGCAACAAGAGACCCAGTACTTC | CASSPGTGQQETQYF
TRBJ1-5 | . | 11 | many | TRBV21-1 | TGTGCCAGCAGCAATTCGGTTCCCCAGCATTTT | CASSNSVPQHF
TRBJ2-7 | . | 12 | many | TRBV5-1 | TGCGCCAGCAGCTTTAACTCCTACGAGCAGTACTTC | CASSFNSYEQYF
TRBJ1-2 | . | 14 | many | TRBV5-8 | TGTGCCAGCAGCCTAGACGGGACGACTTGGGGCTACACCTTC | CASSLDGTTWGYTF
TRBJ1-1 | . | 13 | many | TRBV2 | TGTGCCAGCAGTGGACAGCAGAACACTGAAGCTTTCTTT | CASSGQQNTEAFF
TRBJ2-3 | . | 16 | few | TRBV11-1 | TGTGCCAGCAGCCCCGTGATGTATTCTAGCACAGATACGCAGTATTTT | CASSPVMYSSTDTQYF
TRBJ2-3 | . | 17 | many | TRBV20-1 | TGCAGTGCTAGAGATCATCCACGAGGGGTTAGCACAGATACGCAGTATTTT | CSARDHPRGVSTDTQYF
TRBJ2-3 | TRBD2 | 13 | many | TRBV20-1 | TGCAGTGCTGAGCGGGAGGGTATGGATACGCAGTATTTT | CSAEREGMDTQYF
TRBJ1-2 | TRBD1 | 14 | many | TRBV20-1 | TGCAGTCCTCACTCTAGGACAGGGGGTTATGGCTACACCTTC | CSPHSRTGGYGYTF
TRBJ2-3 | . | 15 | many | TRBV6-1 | TGTGCCAGCAGTGAACTTGGGACTAGCACAGATACGCAGTATTTT | CASSELGTSTDTQYF
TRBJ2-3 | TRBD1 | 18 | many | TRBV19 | TGTGCCAGTAGTCCACGTCCCGGGACAGGGAGATTTAAAGATACGCAGTATTTT | CASSPRPGTGRFKDTQYF
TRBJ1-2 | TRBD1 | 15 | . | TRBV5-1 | TGCGCCAGCAGCGTAACATACGGGACAGGAGACGGCTACACCTTC | CASSVTYGTGDGYTF
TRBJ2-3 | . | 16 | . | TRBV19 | TGTGCCACTAGCCCCGGGGACTTCAAGTCGGCAGATACGCAGTATTTT | CATSPGDFKSADTQYF
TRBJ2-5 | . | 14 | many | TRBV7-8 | TGTGCCAGCAGCCCTGTTAGATCTCAAGAGACCCAGTACTTC | CASSPVRSQETQYF
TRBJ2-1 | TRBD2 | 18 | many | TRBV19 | TGTGCCAGTAGTCCAAGACTAGCGGGGGCCAGCTCCTACAATGAGCAGTTCTTC | CASSPRLAGASSYNEQFF
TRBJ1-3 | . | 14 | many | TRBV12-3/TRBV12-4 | TGTGCCAGCAACTCCGGGACATCGGGAAACACCATATATTTT | CASNSGTSGNTIYF
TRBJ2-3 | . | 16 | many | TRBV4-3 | TGCGCCAGCAGCCAAGATGTTGGATTTGGGGGAGATACGCAGTATTTT | CASSQDVGFGGDTQYF
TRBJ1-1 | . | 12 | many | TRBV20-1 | TGCAGTGCTGGACATGGTGAGACTGAAGCTTTCTTT | CSAGHGETEAFF
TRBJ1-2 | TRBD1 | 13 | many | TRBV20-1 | TGCAGTGCTTACGACAGGGAAGGGTATGGCTACACCTTC | CSAYDREGYGYTF
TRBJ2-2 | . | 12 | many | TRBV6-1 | TGTGCCAGCACCCGGACCCGTTGGGAGCTGTTTTTT | CASTRTRWELFF